These 20 T cell receptor beta chains share one sample of origin, sequenced in a study of blood T cell repertoires in COVID-19. Measured with immunoSEQ multiplex PCR; TCRdb has only the in-frame clones, and not every one. The profile shows over 150,000 clones, 70% to 90% of them singletons. The sequencing input was peripheral blood. These receptors all come from a man aged 55 to 70 with COVID-19, enrolled during active disease.

The chain combines TRBV5-1 with TRBJ2-5, with TRBD2 matching over 11 bases. With 4 bases clipped from V and 2 bases from J, the junction kept 10 bases outside the gene matches. Germline V CDR1 and CDR2: SGHRS, YFSETQ. The CDR3 is 17 residues long. The CDR3 DNA follows: TGCGCCAGCAGCCTGACCACTAGCGGGGGAGGTCAAGAGACCCAGTACTTC. Translation: CASSLTTSGGGQETQYF.

The V call is TRBV7-9, the J call TRBJ2-7; D gene unclear. Germline CDR1 reads SEHNR; CDR2 reads FQNEAQ (reference sequence). This CDR3 has 15 amino acids. V lost 7 bases and J 2 bases, leaving 18 bases between the germline ends. CDR3 residues: CASTRSEARPYEQYF. The CDR3 nucleotides read TGTGCCAGCACCCGTAGTGAGGCGCGCCCCTACGAGCAGTACTTC.

The chain uses TRBV6-2 or TRBV6-3 and TRBJ1-5; possibly TRBD1 for D (6 bases). The CDR3 is made up of 14 amino acids. CDR1 is MNHEY, CDR2 SVGEGT, per germline. V was pared by 3 bases and J by 5 bases, with 11 bases between. The CDR3 nucleotides are TGTGCCAGCAGTTATACCAGGGGAGATCAGCCCCAGCATTTT. Amino acids: CASSYTRGDQPQHF.

The chain joins TRBV7-8 to TRBJ1-2, with D unresolved. The CDR3 is 13 residues long. The V and J ends lost 4 bases and 7 bases respectively, with 13 bases between them. Germline V lookup: CDR1 SGHVS, CDR2 FQNEAQ. CDR3 DNA: TGTGCCAGCAGCTCCCGCGGGGTAGGTGGCTACACCTTC. It is translated as CASSSRGVGGYTF.

V gene TRBV7-9 combines with J gene TRBJ1-1, with 7 bases matching TRBD1. CDR3 size: 15 residues. Germline V lookup: CDR1 SEHNR, CDR2 FQNEAQ (reference sequence). The junction had 13 bases not matched to a gene; V was cut back by 5 bases and J by 7 bases. CDR3: CASSRWGQSEGEAFF. The DNA for the CDR3 is TGTGCCAGCAGCAGATGGGGACAGTCGGAGGGTGAAGCTTTCTTT.

The J gene is TRBJ1-5, the V gene TRBV2, with 10 bases lining up with TRBD1. The CDR3 length is 15 residues. Germline loops: CDR1 SNHLY, CDR2 FYNNEI. The V segment lost 6 bases and the J segment 3 bases; nucleotides outside the gene matches: 5. In DNA form, the CDR3 reads TGTGCCAGCAGGATGACAGGGGGCTTCAATCAGCCCCAGCATTTT. Translating it yields CASRMTGGFNQPQHF.

The CDR3 DNA sequence: TGTGCCAGCAGCGCGTGGGACAGGGGGCGAGAAGGGACCCAGTACTTC. Protein sequence: CASSAWDRGREGTQYF. This chain connects TRBV9 to TRBJ2-5, with 12 bases fitting TRBD1. This CDR3 comprises 16 residues. V was pared by 3 bases and J by 7 bases, with 10 bases of the junction left unmatched. Germline CDR1 reads SGDLS; CDR2 reads YYNGEE.

The chain links TRBV5-1 to TRBJ1-6; 12 bases map to TRBD1. The CDR3 has 15 amino acids. Unmatched junction bases numbered 4, after V lost 3 bases and J lost 9 bases. From germline, CDR1 is SGHRS and CDR2 YFSETQ. CDR3 DNA sequence: TGCGCCAGCAGCTCGGGACAGGGGGCGGGTTCACCCCTCCACTTT. This translates into CASSSGQGAGSPLHF.

Here the CDR3 reads CASSLTGKGEQFF. In DNA form, the CDR3 reads TGTGCCAGCAGCCTCACAGGAAAGGGAGAGCAGTTCTTC. The chain recombines TRBV3-1 (or the pseudogene TRBV3-2) with TRBJ2-1; D is perhaps TRBD1 (5 bases). This CDR3 is 13 amino acids long. Germline assignment: CDR1 LGHDT and CDR2 YNNKEL (reference sequence). V was shortened by 4 bases and J by 10 bases, with 14 bases between the two germline ends.

The chain couples TRBV6-2 or TRBV6-3 to TRBJ1-5, with 7 bases fitting TRBD1. CDR1 MNHEY and CDR2 SVGEGT come from the germline V gene. The ends lost 3 bases at V and 6 bases at J; junction bases unmatched: 11. The CDR3 is made up of 16 amino acids. The chain's CDR3 is CASSYRFGQGVQPQHF. The CDR3 DNA sequence: TGTGCCAGCAGTTATCGCTTCGGGCAGGGGGTTCAGCCCCAGCATTTT.

This rearrangement joins TRBV6-6 to TRBJ1-1; maybe TRBD1 (5 bases). V shed 6 bases and J shed 1 base, with 9 bases lying between them. Germline values: CDR1 MNHNY, CDR2 SVGAGI (reference sequence). The CDR3 runs to 13 residues. CDR3 loop: CASSLGQNTEAFF. CDR3 DNA sequence: TGTGCCAGCAGCCTCGGACAGAACACTGAAGCTTTCTTT.

The V and J genes are TRBV19 and TRBJ1-2; D may be TRBD1 (6 bases). With 8 bases removed from V and 5 bases from J, the gap between germline ends came to 15 bases. CDR3 length: 13 amino acids. Germline CDR1 and CDR2: LNHDA and SQIVND (reference sequence). The CDR3 DNA follows: TGTGCCAGTTCCGAACAGGGATCTTATGGCTACACCTTC. Protein sequence: CASSEQGSYGYTF.

This clone has just a few counts. The chain joins TRBV7-9 to TRBJ1-1; D might be TRBD1 (5 bases). Between the trimmed V and J ends, which lost 5 bases and 5 bases, there was a span of 12 bases. Germline assignment: CDR1 SEHNR and CDR2 FQNEAQ (reference sequence). The CDR3 has 13 residues. The CDR3 DNA sequence: TGTGCCAGCAGCGGGCTTCGGGGGACTGAAGCTTTCTTT. It specifies CASSGLRGTEAFF.

The rearrangement links TRBV18 to TRBJ2-7; D ambiguous. Between the trimmed V and J ends, which lost 0 bases and 4 bases, there was a span of 10 bases. CDR1 is KGHSH and CDR2 is LQKENI in the germline V gene. The CDR3 contains 14 residues. The CDR3 region is CASSPPSRQYEQYF. CDR3 nucleotides: TGTGCCAGCTCACCACCTAGTCGTCAATACGAGCAGTACTTC.

The chain is built from TRBV29-1 and TRBJ1-5; D remains ambiguous. Germline CDR1 is SQVTM and CDR2 is ANQGSEA. The CDR3 length is 12 residues. Trimming removed 6 bases at V and 5 bases at J, with 11 bases between. The CDR3 bases are TGCAGCGTGGGAGAGGGTTATCAGCCCCAGCATTTT. Its protein is CSVGEGYQPQHF. Full variable domain (outside the CDR3, taken from reference TRBV29-1 and TRBJ1-5): SAVISQKPSRDICQRGTSLTIQCQVDSQVTMMFWYRQQPGQSLTLIATANQGSEATYESGFVIDKFPISRPNLTFSTLTVSNMSPEDSSIYLCSVGEGYQPQHFGDGTRLSIL.

J is TRBJ2-7 and V is TRBV7-3, with D possibly matching TRBD2 (6 bases). CDR1 is SGHTA, CDR2 FQGTGA, per germline. Trimming pared 4 bases from V and 6 bases from J, leaving 13 bases between. CDR3 length: 13 amino acids. Written as DNA, the CDR3 is TGTGCCAGCAGCTCCGGAGGGCCGGGCGAGCAGTACTTC. It translates to CASSSGGPGEQYF.

J is TRBJ1-4 and V is TRBV19; D gene ambiguous. Germline CDR1 LNHDA, CDR2 SQIVND (reference sequence). V was pared by 6 bases and J by 0 bases, with 14 bases between. There are 16 residues in the CDR3. This chain's CDR3 is CASRPTNPATNEKLFF. The CDR3 DNA reads TGTGCCAGTAGACCGACAAACCCCGCAACTAATGAAAAACTGTTTTTT. Based on the CDR3 plus reference TRBV19 and TRBJ1-4, the full variable domain is DGGITQSPKYLFRKEGQNVTLSCEQNLNHDAMYWYRQDPGQGLRLIYYSQIVNDFQKGDIAEGYSVSREKKESFPLTVTSAQKNPTAFYLCASRPTNPATNEKLFFGSGTQLSVL.

This chain connects TRBV28 to TRBJ1-1, with D possibly matching TRBD1 (6 bases). Trimming cost V 5 bases and J 11 bases, with 15 bases left between them. Germline V gives CDR1 MDHEN, CDR2 SYDVKM. This CDR3 contains 12 residues. CDR3 DNA: TGTGCCAGCAGTCAAAACAGGGACCTGGCTTTCTTT. It encodes CASSQNRDLAFF.

The chain recombines TRBV11-3 with TRBJ2-2, with D tentatively TRBD2 (6 bases). Per germline, CDR1 SGHNT and CDR2 YENEEA. The CDR3 extends over 15 amino acids. Trimming took 1 base from V and 7 from J, leaving 13 bases between them. The chain's CDR3 is CASSLGGGIHGELFF. DNA for the CDR3: TGTGCCAGCAGCTTAGGGGGCGGGATCCACGGGGAGCTGTTTTTT. Complete variable domain (other parts from reference TRBV11-3 and TRBJ2-2): EAGVVQSPRYKIIEKKQPVAFWCNPISGHNTLYWYLQNLGQGPELLIRYENEEAVDDSQLPKDRFSAERLKGVDSTLKIQPAELGDSAVYLCASSLGGGIHGELFFGEGSRLTVL.

This chain connects TRBV5-1 to TRBJ2-1, with 14 bases matching TRBD2. This CDR3 contains 16 residues. Germline V CDR1 and CDR2: SGHRS, YFSETQ. Trimming cost V 4 bases and J 5 bases; bases outside gene matches: 5. CDR3 sequence (DNA): TGCGCCAGCAGCGGACTAGCGGGGGGCTTCAACAATGAGCAGTTCTTC. This gives the protein CASSGLAGGFNNEQFF.